This T cell receptor (beta chain) was sequenced for a study of memory CD4+ T cells and cytomegalovirus serostatus. The study's findings and limits: Suggested: most of the CMV-linked TCR signature lies in CD4+ memory cells. A US-trained random forest predicted CMV serostatus with median AUC roughly 0.91.

Note on this clone: What it binds is not known.

Sequencing was performed with immunoSEQ multiplex PCR; in TCRdb, only in-frame clones are kept and a portion is missing. Among about 75,000 clones listed, roughly three quarters were seen once. The sort gate was single viable CD3+CD4+CD8-CD45RO+ cells for memory CD4+ T cells. The germline V gene encodes CDR1 SGHRS and CDR2 YFSETQ. Trimming pared 3 bases from V and 3 bases from J, leaving 21 bases between. This CDR3 is 17 amino acids long. Specimen: memory CD4+ T cells from blood. The TCR sequence derives from an adult in good health and CMV-seropositive. V is TRBV5-1 and J is TRBJ1-2; no clear D. CDR3 DNA: TGCGCCAGCAGCTCCATGGTGGAGGGTGGGGATGACTATGGCTACACCTTC. Protein sequence: CASSSMVEGGDDYGYTF.